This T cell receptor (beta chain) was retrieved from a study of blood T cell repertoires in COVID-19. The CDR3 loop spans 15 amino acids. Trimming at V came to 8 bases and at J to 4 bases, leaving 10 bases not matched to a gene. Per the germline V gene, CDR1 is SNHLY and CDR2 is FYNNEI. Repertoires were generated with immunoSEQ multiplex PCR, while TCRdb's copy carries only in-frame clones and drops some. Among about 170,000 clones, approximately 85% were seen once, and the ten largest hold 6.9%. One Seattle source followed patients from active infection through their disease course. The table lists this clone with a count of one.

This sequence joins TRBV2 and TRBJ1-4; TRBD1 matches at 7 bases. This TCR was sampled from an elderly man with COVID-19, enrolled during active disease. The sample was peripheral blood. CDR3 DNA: TGTGCCAGCTGCGGGACAGCTCTACTTAATGAAAAACTGTTTTTT. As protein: CASCGTALLNEKLFF. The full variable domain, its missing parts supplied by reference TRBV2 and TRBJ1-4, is EPEVTQTPSHQVTQMGQEVILRCVPISNHLYFYWYRQILGQKVEFLVSFYNNEISEKSEIFDDQFSVERPDGSNFTLKIRSTKLEDSAMYFCASCGTALLNEKLFFGSGTQLSVL.